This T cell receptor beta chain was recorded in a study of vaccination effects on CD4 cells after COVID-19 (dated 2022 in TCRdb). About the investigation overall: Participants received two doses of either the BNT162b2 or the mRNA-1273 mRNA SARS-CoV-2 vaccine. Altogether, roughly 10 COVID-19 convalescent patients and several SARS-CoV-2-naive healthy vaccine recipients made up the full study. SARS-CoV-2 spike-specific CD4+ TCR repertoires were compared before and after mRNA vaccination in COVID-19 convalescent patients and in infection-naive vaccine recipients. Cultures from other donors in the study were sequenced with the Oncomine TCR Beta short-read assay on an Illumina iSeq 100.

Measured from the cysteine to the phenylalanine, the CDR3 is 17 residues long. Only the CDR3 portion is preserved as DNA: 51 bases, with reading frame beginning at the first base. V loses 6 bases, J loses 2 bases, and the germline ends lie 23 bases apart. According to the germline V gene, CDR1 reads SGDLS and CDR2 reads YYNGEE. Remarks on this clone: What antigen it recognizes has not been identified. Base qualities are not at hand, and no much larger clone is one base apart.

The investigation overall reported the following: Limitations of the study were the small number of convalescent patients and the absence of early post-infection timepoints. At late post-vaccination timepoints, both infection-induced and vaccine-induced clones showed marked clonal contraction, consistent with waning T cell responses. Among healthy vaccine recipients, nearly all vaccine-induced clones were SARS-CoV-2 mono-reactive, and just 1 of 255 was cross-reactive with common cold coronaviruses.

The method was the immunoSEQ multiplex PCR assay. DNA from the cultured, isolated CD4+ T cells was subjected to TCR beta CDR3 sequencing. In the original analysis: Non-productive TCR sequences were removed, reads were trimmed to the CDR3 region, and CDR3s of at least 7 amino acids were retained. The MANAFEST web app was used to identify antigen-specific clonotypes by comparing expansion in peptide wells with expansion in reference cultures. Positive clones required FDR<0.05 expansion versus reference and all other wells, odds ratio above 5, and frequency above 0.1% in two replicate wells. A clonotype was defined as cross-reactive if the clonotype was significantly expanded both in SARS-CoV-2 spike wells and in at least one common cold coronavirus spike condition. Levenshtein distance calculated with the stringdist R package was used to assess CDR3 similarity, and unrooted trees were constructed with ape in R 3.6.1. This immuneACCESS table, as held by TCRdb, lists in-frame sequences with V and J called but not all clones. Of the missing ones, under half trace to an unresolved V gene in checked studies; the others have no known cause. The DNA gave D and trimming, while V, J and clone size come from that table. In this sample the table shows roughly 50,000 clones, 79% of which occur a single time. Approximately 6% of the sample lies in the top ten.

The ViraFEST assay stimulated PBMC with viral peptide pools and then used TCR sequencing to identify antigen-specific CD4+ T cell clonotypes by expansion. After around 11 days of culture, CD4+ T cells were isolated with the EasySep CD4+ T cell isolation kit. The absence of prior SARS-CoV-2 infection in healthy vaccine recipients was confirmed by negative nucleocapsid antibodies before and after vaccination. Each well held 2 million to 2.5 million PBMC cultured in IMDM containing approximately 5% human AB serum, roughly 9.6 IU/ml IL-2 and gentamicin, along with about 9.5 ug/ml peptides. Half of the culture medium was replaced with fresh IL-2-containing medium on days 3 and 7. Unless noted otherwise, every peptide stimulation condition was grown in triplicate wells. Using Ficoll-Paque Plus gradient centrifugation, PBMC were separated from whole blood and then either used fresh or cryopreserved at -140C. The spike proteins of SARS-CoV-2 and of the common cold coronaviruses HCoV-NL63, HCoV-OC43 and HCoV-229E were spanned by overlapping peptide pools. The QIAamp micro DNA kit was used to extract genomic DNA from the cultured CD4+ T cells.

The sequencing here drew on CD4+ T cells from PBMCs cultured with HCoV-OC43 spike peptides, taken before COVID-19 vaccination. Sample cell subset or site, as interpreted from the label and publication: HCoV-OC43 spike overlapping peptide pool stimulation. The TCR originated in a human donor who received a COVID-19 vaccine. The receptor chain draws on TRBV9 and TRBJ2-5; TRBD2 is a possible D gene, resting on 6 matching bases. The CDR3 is CASTSSCGASAQETQYF. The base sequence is TGTGCCAGCACCTCCTCCTGCGGGGCTAGCGCTCAAGAGACCCAGTACTTC.